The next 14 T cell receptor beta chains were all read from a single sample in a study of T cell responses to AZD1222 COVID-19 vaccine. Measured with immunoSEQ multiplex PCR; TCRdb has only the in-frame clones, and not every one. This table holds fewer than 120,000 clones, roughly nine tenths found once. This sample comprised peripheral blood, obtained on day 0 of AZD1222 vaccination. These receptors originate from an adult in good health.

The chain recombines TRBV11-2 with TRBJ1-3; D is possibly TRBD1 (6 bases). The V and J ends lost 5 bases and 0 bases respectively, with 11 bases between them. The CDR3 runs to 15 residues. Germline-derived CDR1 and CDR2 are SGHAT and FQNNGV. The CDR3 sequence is CASSLDSHSGNTIYF. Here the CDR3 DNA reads TGTGCCAGCAGCCTGGACAGCCACTCTGGAAACACCATATATTTT.

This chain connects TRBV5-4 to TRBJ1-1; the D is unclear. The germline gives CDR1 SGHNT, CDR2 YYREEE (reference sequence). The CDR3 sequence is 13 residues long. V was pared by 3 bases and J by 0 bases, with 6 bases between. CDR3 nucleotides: TGTGCCAGCAGCTCGCAGATGAACACTGAAGCTTTCTTT. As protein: CASSSQMNTEAFF.

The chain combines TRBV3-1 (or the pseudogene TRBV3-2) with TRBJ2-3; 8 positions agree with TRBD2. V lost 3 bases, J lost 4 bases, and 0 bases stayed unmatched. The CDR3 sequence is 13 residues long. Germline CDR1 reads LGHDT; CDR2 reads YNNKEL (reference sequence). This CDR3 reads CASSHGGADTQYF. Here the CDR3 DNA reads TGTGCCAGCAGCCACGGGGGGGCAGATACGCAGTATTTT.

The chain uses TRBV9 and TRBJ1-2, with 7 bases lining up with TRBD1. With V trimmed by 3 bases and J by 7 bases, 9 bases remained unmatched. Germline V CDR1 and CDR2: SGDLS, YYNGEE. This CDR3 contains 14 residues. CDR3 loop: CASSAITGEGGYTF. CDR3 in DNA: TGTGCCAGCAGCGCTATCACAGGGGAGGGTGGCTACACCTTC.

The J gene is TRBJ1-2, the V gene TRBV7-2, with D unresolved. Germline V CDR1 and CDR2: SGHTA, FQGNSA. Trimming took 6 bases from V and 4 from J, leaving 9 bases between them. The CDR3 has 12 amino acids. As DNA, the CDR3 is TGTGCCAGCAGTACCCGGAGCTATGGCTACACCTTC. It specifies CASSTRSYGYTF.

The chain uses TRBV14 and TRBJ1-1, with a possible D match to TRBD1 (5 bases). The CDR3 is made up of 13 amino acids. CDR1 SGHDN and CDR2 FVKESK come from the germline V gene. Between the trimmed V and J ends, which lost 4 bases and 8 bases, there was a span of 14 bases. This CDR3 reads CASSPGGTREAFF. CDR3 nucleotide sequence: TGTGCCAGCAGCCCGGGGGGGACCCGCGAAGCTTTCTTT.

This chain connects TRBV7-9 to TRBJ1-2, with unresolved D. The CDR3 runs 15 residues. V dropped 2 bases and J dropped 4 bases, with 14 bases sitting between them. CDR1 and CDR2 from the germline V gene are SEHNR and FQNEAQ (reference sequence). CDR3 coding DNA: TGTGCCAGCAGCTTAAGTTTTCGGGAATTCTATGGCTACACCTTC. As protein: CASSLSFREFYGYTF.

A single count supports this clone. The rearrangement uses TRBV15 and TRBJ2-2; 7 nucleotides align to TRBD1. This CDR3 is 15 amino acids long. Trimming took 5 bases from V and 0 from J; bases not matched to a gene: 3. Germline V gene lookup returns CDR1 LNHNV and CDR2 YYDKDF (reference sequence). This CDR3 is CATSWTGPNTGELFF. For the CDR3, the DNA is TGTGCCACCAGCTGGACAGGCCCGAACACCGGGGAGCTGTTTTTT. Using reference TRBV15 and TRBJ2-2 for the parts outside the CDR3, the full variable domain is DAMVIQNPRYQVTQFGKPVTLSCSQTLNHNVMYWYQQKSSQAPKLLFHYYDKDFNNEADTPDNFQSRRPNTSFCFLDIRSPGLGDTAMYLCATSWTGPNTGELFFGEGSRLTVL.

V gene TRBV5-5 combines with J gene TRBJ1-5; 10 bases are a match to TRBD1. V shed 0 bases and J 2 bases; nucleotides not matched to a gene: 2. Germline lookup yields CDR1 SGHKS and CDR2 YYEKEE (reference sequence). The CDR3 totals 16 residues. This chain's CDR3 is CASSLGDRGGNQPQHF. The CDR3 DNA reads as TGTGCCAGCAGCTTGGGGGACAGGGGTGGCAATCAGCCCCAGCATTTT.

CDR3 nucleotide sequence: TGTGCCTGGAGGAAAGGGGGGGCCCCGCCTGAGCAGTACTTC. Amino acid sequence: CAWRKGGAPPEQYF. V gene TRBV30 combines with J gene TRBJ2-7, with D tentatively TRBD2 (7 bases). Germline lookup yields CDR1 GTSNPN and CDR2 SVGIG (reference sequence). Trimming left V 3 bases short and J 7 bases short, with 19 bases between. The CDR3 has 14 residues.

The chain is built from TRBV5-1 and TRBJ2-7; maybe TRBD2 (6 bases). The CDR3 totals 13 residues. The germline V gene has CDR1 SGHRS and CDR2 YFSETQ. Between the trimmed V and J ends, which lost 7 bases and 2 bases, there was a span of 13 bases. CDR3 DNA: TGCGCCAGCCGGGGACTTACTACCTACGAGCAGTACTTC. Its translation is CASRGLTTYEQYF.

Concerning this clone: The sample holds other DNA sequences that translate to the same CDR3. In DNA, the CDR3 is TGTGCCAGTTCGCTTCAGAACACTGAAGCTTTCTTT. Translated, it gives CASSLQNTEAFF. The chain links TRBV5-6 to TRBJ1-1; D call uncertain. This CDR3 has 12 residues. Trimming took 8 bases from V and 1 from J, leaving 9 bases between them. Germline loops: CDR1 SGHDT, CDR2 YYEEEE.

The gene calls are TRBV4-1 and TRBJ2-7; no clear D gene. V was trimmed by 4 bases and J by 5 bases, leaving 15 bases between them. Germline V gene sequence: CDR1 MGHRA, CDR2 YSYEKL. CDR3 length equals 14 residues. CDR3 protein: CASSPQNTRDEQYF. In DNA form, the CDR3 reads TGCGCCAGCAGCCCCCAAAACACCCGGGACGAGCAGTACTTC.

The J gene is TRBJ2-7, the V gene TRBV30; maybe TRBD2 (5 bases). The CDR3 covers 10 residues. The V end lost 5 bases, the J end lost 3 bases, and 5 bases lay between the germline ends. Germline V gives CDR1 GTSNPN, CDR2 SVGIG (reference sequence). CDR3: CAWGGYEQYF. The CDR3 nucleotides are TGTGCCTGGGGAGGCTACGAGCAGTACTTC.